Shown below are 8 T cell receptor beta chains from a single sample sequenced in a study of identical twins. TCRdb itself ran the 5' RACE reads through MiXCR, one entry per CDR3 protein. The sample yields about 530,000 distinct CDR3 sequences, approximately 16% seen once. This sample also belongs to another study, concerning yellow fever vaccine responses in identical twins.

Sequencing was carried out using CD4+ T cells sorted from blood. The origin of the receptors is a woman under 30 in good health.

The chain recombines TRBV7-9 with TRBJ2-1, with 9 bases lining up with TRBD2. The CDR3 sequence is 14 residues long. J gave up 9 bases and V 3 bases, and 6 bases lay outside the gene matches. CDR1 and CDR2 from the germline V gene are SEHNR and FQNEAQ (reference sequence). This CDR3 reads CASSFPGLAAEQFF. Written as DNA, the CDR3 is TGTGCCAGCAGCTTTCCGGGACTAGCCGCTGAGCAGTTCTTC.

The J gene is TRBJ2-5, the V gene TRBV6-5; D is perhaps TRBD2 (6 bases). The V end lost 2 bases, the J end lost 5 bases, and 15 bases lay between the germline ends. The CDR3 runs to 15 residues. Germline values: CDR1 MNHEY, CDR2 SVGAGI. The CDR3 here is CASSYGQGGAETQYF. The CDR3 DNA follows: TGTGCCAGCAGTTACGGGCAGGGAGGTGCGGAGACCCAGTACTTC.

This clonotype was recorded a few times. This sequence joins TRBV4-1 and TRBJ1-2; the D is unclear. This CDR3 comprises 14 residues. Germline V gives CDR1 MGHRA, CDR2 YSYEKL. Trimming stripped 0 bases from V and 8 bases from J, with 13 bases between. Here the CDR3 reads CASSQEYSMQGYTF. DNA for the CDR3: TGCGCCAGCAGCCAAGAATACTCGATGCAGGGCTACACCTTC.

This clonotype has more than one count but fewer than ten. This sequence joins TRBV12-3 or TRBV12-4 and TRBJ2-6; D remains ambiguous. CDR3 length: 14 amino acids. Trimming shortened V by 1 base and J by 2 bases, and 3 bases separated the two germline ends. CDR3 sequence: CASSLVAGANVLTF. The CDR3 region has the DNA TGTGCCAGCAGTTTAGTGGCTGGGGCCAACGTCCTGACTTTC.

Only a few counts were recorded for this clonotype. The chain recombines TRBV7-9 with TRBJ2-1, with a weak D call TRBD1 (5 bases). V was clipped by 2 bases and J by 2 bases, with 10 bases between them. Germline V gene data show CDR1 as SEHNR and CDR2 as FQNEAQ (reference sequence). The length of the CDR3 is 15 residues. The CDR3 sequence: CASSLSIRAYNEQFF. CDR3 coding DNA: TGTGCCAGCAGCTTATCGATCAGGGCCTACAATGAGCAGTTCTTC.

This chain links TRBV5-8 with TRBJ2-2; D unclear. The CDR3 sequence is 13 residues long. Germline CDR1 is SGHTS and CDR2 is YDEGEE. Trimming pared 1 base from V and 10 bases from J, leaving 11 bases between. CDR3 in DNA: TGTGCCAGCAGCTTGAAGCGTAAGGAGGAGCTGTTTTTT. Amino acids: CASSLKRKEELFF.

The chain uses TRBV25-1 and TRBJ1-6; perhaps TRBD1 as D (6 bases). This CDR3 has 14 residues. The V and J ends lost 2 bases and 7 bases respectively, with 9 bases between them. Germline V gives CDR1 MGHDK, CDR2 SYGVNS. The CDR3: CASSEQGWNSPLHF. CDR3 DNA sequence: TGTGCCAGCAGTGAACAGGGGTGGAATTCACCCCTCCACTTT. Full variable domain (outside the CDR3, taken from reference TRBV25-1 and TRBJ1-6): EADIYQTPRYLVIGTGKKITLECSQTMGHDKMYWYQQDPGMELHLIHYSYGVNSTEKGDLSSESTVSRIRTEHFPLTLESARPSHTSQYLCASSEQGWNSPLHFGNGTRLTVT.

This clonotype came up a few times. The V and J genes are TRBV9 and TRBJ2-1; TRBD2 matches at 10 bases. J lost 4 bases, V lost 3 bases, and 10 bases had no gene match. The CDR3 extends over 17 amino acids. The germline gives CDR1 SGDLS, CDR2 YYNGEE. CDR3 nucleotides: TGTGCCAGCAGCGGGGGGGGGCCACTAGCGGGGTACAATGAGCAGTTCTTC. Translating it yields CASSGGGPLAGYNEQFF.